This T cell receptor (beta chain) originates from a study of blood T cell repertoires in COVID-19. As for the study in general: The origin of the acute and convalescent COVID-19 samples was the United States, Italy and Spain.

Per the original data handling: Estimated nucleated cell counts came from reference gene primer amplification. Assay used: immunoSEQ multiplex PCR; TCRdb lists only in-frame clones, some missing. The V and J calls and clone size are taken from that table; D and trimming were inferred from the DNA. Found here are about 220,000 clones, about 80% of them singletons; the top ten hold 15%. Participants reported their clinical history, and cohort assignment relied on those reports. Material for sequencing was PBMCs or T cells enriched from blood (not recorded which). This receptor was obtained from a man in his forties who had recovered from COVID-19.

CDR3: CASSSLPLTGRAEAFF. The CDR3 DNA reads as TGTGCCAGCAGTTCCCTTCCCCTAACAGGGAGGGCTGAAGCTTTCTTT. J is TRBJ1-1 and V is TRBV6-5; D is perhaps TRBD1 (6 bases). Germline values: CDR1 MNHEY, CDR2 SVGAGI. The CDR3 is 16 residues long. Trimming shortened V by 4 bases and J by 6 bases, and 21 bases separated the two germline ends.